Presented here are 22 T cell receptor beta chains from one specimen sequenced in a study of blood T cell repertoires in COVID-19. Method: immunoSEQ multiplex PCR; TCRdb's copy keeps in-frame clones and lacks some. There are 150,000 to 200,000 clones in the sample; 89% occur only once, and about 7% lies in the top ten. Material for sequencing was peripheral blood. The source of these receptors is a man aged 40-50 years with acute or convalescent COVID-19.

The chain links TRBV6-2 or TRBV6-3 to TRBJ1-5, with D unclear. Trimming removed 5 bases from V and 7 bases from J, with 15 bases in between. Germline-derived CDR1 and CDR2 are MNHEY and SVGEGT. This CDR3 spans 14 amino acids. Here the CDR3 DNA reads TGTGCCAGCAGTACTGACTCATTGGCCCAGCCCCAGCATTTT. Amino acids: CASSTDSLAQPQHF.

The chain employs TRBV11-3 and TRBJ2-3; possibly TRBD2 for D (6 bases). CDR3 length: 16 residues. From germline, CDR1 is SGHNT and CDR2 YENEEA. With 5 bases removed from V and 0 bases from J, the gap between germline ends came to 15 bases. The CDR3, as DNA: TGTGCCAGCAGCATAGGACTGGGACTTAGCACAGATACGCAGTATTTT. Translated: CASSIGLGLSTDTQYF.

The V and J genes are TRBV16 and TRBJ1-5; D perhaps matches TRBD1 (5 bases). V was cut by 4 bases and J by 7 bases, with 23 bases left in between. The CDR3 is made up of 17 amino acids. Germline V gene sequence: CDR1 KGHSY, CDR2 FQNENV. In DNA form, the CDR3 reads TGTGCCAGCAGCCCCCCGGGCAGGGCGATCGTTTGGCAGCCCCAGCATTTT. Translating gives CASSPPGRAIVWQPQHF.

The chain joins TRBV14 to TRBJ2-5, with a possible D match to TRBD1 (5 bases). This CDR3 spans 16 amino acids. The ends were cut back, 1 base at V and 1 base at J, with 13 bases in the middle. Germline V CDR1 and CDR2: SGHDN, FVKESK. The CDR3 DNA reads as TGTGCCAGCAGCCAAGGGCAGGGCGCTATCCAAGAGACCCAGTACTTC. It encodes CASSQGQGAIQETQYF. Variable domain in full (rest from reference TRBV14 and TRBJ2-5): EAGVTQFPSHSVIEKGQTVTLRCDPISGHDNLYWYRRVMGKEIKFLLHFVKESKQDESGMPNNRFLAERTGGTYSTLKVQPAELEDSGVYFCASSQGQGAIQETQYFGPGTRLLVL.

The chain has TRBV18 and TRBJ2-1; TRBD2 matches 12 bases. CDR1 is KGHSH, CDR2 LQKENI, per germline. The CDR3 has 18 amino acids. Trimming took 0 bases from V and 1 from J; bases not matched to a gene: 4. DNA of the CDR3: TGTGCCAGCTCACCACCGCCCACTAGCGGGGGGTCCTACAATGAGCAGTTCTTC. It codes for CASSPPPTSGGSYNEQFF.

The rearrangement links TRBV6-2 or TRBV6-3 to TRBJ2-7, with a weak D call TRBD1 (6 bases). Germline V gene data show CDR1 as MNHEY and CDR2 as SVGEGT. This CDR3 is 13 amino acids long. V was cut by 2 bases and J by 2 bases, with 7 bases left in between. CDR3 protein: CASSYTGPYEQYF. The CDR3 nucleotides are TGTGCCAGCAGTTACACAGGGCCCTACGAGCAGTACTTC.

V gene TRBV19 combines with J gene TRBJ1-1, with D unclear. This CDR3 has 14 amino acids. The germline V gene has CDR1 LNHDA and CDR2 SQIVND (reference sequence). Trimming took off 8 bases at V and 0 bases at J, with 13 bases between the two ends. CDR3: CASSPGLLNTEAFF. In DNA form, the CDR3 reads TGTGCCAGTTCTCCCGGACTGTTGAACACTGAAGCTTTCTTT.

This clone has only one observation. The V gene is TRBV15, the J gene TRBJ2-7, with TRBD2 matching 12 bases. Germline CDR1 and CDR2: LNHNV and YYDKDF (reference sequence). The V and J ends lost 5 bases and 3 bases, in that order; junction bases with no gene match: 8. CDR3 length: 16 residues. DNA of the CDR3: TGTGCCACCAGCCCTAGCGGGGGGGGAGAATACTACGAGCAGTACTTC. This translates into CATSPSGGGEYYEQYF.

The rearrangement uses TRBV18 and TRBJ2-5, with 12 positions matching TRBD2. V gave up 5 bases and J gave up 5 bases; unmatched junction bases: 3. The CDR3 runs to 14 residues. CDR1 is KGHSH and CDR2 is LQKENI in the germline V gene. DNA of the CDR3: TGTGCCAGCTCAACCGGACTAGCGGGGGAGACCCAGTACTTC. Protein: CASSTGLAGETQYF.

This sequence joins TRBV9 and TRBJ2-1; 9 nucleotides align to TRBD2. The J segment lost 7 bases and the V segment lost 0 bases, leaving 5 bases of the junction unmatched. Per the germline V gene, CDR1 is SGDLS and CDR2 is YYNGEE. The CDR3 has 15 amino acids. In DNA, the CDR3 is TGTGCCAGCAGCGTAGGAGGCGGGGGGGGTAATGAGCAGTTCTTC. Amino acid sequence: CASSVGGGGGNEQFF.

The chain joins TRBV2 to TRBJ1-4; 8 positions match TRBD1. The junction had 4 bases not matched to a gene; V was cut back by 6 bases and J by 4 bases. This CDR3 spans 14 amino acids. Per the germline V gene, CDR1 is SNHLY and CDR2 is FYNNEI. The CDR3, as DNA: TGTGCCAGCAGCCAAGACAGGGGTAATGAAAAACTGTTTTTT. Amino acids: CASSQDRGNEKLFF.

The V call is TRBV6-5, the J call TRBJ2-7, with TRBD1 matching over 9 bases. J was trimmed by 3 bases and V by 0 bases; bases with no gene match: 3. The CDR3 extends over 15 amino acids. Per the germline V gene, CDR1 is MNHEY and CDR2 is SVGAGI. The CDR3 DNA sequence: TGTGCCAGCAGTTACTCATCGGGACAGGGCTACGAGCAGTACTTC. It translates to CASSYSSGQGYEQYF.

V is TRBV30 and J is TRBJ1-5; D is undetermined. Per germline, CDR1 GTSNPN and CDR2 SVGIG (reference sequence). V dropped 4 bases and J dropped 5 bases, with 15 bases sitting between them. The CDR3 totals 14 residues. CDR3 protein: CAWTHRFSHQPQHF. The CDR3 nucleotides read TGTGCCTGGACCCATCGGTTCTCACATCAGCCCCAGCATTTT.

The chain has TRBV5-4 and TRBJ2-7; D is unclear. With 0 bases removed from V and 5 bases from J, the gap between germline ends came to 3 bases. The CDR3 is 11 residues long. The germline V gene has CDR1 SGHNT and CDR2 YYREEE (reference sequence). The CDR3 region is CASSLVNEQYF. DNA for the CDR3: TGTGCCAGCAGCTTGGTCAACGAGCAGTACTTC.

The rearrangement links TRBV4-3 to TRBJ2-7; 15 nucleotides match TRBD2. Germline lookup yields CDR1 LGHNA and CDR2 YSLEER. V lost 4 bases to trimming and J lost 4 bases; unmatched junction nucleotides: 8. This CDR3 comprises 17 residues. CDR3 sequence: CASSPGGLAGGWYEQYF. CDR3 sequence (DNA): TGCGCCAGCAGCCCGGGGGGACTAGCGGGGGGCTGGTACGAGCAGTACTTC.

The CDR3 nucleotides are TGTGCCAGCAGTTTAACAGGGAACACCGGGGAGCTGTTTTTT. Amino acid sequence: CASSLTGNTGELFF. This chain joins TRBV28 and TRBJ2-2; a possible D gene is TRBD1 (5 bases). V was shortened by 2 bases and J by 1 base, with 5 bases between the two germline ends. This CDR3 comprises 14 residues. Germline V gene data show CDR1 as MDHEN and CDR2 as SYDVKM.

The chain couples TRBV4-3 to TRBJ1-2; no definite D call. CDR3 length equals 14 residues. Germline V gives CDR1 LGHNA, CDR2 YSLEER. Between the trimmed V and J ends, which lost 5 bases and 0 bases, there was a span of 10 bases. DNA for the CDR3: TGCGCCAGCAGCACCTCAGGAACTAACTATGGCTACACCTTC. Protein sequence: CASSTSGTNYGYTF.

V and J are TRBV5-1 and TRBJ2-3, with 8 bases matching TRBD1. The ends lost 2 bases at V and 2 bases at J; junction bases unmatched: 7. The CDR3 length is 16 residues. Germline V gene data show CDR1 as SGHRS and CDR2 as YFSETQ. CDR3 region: CASSFRGQGITDTQYF. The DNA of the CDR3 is TGCGCCAGCAGCTTCCGAGGACAGGGTATCACAGATACGCAGTATTTT. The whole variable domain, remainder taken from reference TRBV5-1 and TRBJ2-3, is KAGVTQTPRYLIKTRGQQVTLSCSPISGHRSVSWYQQTPGQGLQFLFEYFSETQRNKGNFPGRFSGRQFSNSRSEMNVSTLELGDSALYLCASSFRGQGITDTQYFGPGTRLTVL.

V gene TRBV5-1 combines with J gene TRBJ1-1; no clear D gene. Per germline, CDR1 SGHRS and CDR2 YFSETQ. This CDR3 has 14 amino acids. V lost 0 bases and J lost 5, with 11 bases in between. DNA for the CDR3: TGCGCCAGCAGCTTGGACAGACTAAAAACTGAAGCTTTCTTT. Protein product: CASSLDRLKTEAFF. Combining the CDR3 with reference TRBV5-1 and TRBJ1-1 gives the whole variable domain KAGVTQTPRYLIKTRGQQVTLSCSPISGHRSVSWYQQTPGQGLQFLFEYFSETQRNKGNFPGRFSGRQFSNSRSEMNVSTLELGDSALYLCASSLDRLKTEAFFGQGTRLTVV.

The CDR3 DNA reads TGTGCCAGCACCCAGGGGATCTACAATGAGCAGTTCTTC. Translation: CASTQGIYNEQFF. The rearrangement links TRBV6-6 to TRBJ2-1; D perhaps matches TRBD1 (6 bases). V dropped 7 bases and J dropped 3 bases, with 10 bases sitting between them. Germline V gene data show CDR1 as MNHNY and CDR2 as SVGAGI (reference sequence). The CDR3 runs 13 residues.

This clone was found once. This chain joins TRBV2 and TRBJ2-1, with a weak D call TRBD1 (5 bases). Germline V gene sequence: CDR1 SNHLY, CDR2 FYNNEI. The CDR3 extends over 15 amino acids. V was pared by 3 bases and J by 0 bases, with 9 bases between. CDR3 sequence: CASSDRQGSYNEQFF. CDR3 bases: TGTGCCAGCAGTGATCGCCAGGGCTCCTACAATGAGCAGTTCTTC.

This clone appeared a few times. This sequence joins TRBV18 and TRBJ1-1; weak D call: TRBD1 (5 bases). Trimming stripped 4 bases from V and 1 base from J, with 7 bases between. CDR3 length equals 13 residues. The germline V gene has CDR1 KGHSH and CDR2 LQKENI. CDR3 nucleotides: TGTGCCAGCTCACGTGGACAGAACACTGAAGCTTTCTTT. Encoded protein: CASSRGQNTEAFF.